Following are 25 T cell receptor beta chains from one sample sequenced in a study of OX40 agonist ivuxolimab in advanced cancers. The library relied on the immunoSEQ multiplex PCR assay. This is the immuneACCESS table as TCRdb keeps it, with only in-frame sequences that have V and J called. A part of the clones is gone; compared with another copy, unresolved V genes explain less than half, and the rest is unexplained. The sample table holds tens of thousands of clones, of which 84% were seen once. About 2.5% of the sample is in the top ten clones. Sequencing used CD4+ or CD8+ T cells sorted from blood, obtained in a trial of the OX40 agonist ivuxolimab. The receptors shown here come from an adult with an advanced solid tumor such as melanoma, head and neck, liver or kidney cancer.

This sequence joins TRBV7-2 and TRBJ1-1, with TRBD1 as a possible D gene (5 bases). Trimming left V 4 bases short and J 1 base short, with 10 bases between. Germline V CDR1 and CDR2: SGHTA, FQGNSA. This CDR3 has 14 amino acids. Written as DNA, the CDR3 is TGTGCCAGCAGCTCGGGACGGACGAACACTGAAGCTTTCTTT. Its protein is CASSSGRTNTEAFF.

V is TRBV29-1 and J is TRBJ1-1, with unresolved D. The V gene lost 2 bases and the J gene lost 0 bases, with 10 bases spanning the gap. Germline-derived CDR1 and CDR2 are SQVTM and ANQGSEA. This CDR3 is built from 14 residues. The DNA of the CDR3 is TGCAGCGTTGAAATGTCAGGCGTGAACACTGAAGCTTTCTTT. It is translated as CSVEMSGVNTEAFF.

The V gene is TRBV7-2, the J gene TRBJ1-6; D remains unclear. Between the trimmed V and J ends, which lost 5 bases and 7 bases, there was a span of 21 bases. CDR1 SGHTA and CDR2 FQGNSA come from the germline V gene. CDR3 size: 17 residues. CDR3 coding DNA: TGTGCCAGCAGCCCAACGCACAGCACGGTGGGGAATTCACCCCTCCACTTT. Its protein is CASSPTHSTVGNSPLHF.

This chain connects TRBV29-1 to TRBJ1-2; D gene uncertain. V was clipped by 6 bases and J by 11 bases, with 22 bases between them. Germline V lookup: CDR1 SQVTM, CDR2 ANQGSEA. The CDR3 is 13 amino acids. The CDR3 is CSVKTEGGRRYTF. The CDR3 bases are TGCAGCGTCAAAACGGAGGGAGGAAGGAGGTACACCTTC.

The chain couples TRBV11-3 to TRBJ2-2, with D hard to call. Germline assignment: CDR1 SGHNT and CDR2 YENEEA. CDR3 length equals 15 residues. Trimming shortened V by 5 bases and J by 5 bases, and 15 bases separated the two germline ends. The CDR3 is CASSLEGYKTGELFF. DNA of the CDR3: TGTGCCAGCAGCCTCGAAGGTTATAAGACCGGGGAGCTGTTTTTT.

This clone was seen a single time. The CDR3 reads CASSLGGQQETQYF. Here the CDR3 DNA reads TGCGCCAGCAGCTTGGGGGGTCAGCAAGAGACCCAGTACTTC. V and J are TRBV5-1 and TRBJ2-5; D is uncertain. The CDR3 totals 14 residues. With 0 bases removed from V and 2 bases from J, the gap between germline ends came to 8 bases. Germline V gene data show CDR1 as SGHRS and CDR2 as YFSETQ.

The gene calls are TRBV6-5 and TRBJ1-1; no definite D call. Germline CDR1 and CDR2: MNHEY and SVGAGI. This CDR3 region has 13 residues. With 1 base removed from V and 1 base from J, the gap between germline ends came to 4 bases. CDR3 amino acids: CASSYLPNTEAFF. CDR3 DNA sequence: TGTGCCAGCAGTTACTTACCGAACACTGAAGCTTTCTTT.

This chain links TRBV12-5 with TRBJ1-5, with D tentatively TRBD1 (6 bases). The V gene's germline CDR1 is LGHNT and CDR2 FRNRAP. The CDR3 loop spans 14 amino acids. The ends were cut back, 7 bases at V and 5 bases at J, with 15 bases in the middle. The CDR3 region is CASVGVGAYQPQHF. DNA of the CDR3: TGTGCTAGTGTAGGGGTGGGGGCATATCAGCCCCAGCATTTT.

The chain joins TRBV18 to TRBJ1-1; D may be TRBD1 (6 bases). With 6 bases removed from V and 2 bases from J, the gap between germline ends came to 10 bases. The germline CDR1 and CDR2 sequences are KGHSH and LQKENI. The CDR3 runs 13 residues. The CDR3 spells CASSPGVNTEAFF. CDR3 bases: TGTGCCAGCTCTCCAGGGGTAAACACTGAAGCTTTCTTT.

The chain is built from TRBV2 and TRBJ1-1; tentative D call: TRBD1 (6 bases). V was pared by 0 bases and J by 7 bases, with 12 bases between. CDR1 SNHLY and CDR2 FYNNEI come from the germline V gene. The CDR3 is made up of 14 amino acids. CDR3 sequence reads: CASSEATGWGEAFF. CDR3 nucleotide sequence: TGTGCCAGCAGTGAAGCAACAGGGTGGGGTGAAGCTTTCTTT. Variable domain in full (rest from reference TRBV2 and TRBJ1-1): EPEVTQTPSHQVTQMGQEVILRCVPISNHLYFYWYRQILGQKVEFLVSFYNNEISEKSEIFDDQFSVERPDGSNFTLKIRSTKLEDSAMYFCASSEATGWGEAFFGQGTRLTVV.

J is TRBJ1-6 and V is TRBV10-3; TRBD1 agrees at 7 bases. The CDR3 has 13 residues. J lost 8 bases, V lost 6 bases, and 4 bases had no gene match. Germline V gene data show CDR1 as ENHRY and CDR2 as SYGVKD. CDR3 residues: CAISQGGYSPLHF. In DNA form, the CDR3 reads TGTGCCATCAGCCAGGGGGGGTATTCACCCCTCCACTTT.

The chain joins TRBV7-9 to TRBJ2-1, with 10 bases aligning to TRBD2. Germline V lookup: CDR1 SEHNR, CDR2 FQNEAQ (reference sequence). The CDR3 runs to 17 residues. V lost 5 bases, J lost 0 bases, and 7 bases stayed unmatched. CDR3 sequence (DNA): TGTGCCAGCAGCCCGCCTAGCGGGAGCCTCTCCTACAATGAGCAGTTCTTC. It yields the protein CASSPPSGSLSYNEQFF.

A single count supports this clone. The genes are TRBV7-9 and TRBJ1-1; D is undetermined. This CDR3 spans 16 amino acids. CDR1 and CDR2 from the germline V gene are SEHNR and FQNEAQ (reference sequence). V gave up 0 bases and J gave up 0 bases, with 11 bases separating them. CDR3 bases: TGTGCCAGCAGCTTAGCGGTTGGGATCATGAACACTGAAGCTTTCTTT. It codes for CASSLAVGIMNTEAFF.

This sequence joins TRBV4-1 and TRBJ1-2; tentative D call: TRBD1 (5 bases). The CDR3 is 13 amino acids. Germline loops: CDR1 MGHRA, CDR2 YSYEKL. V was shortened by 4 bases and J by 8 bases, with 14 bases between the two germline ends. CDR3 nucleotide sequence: TGCGCCAGCAGCCCCTGGCAGGGCAGCGGCTACACCTTC. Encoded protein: CASSPWQGSGYTF.

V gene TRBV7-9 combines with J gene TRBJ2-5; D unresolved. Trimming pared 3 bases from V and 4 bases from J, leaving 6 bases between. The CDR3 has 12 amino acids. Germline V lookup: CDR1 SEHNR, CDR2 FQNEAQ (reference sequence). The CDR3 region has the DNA TGTGCCAGCAGCTTTAACGGAGAGACCCAGTACTTC. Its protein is CASSFNGETQYF.

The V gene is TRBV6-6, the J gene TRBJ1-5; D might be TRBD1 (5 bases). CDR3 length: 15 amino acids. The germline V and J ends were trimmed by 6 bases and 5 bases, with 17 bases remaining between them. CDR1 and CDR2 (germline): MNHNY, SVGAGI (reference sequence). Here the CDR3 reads CASRYSRVADQPQHF. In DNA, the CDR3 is TGTGCCAGCAGGTACAGCAGGGTGGCAGATCAGCCCCAGCATTTT.

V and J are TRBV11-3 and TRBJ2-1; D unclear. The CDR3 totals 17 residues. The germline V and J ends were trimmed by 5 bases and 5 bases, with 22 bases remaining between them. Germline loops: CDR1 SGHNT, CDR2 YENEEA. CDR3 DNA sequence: TGTGCCAGCAGCACACCCAGAGTGTGGTCTGTTGACAATGAGCAGTTCTTC. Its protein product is CASSTPRVWSVDNEQFF.

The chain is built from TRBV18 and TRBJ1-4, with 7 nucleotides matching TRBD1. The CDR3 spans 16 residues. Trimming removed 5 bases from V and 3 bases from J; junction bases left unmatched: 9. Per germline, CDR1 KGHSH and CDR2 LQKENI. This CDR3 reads CASSSRSRGSNEKLFF. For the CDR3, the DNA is TGTGCCAGCTCATCAAGATCCAGGGGGTCTAATGAAAAACTGTTTTTT.

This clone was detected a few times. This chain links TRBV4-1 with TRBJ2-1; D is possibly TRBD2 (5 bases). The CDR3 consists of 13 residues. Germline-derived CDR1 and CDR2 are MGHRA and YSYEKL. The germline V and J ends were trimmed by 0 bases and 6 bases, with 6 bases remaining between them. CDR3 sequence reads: CASSQEGANEQFF. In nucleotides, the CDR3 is TGCGCCAGCAGCCAAGAGGGAGCCAATGAGCAGTTCTTC.

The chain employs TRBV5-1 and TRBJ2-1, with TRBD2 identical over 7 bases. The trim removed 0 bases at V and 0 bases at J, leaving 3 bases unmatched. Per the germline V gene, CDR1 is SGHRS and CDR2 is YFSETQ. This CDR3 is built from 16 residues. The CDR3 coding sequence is TGCGCCAGCAGCTTGGTGGCTAGCGGCTCCTACAATGAGCAGTTCTTC. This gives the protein CASSLVASGSYNEQFF.

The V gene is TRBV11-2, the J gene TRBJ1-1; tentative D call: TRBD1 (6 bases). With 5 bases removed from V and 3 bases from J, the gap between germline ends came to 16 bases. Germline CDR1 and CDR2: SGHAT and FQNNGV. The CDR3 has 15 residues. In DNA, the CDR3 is TGTGCCAGCAGCGAGCTACAGGGTTGGGACACTGAAGCTTTCTTT. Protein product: CASSELQGWDTEAFF.

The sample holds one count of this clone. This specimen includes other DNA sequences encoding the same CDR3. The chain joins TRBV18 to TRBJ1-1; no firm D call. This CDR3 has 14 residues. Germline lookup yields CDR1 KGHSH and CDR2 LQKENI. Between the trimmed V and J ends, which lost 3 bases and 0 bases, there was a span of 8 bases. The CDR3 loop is CASSPPSMNTEAFF. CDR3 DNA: TGTGCCAGCTCACCTCCTAGTATGAACACTGAAGCTTTCTTT.

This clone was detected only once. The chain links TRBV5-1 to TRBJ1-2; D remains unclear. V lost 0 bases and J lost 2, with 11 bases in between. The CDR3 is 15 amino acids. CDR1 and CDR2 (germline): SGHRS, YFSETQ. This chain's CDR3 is CASSLAPAVNYGYTF. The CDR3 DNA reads TGCGCCAGCAGCTTGGCCCCCGCGGTGAACTATGGCTACACCTTC.

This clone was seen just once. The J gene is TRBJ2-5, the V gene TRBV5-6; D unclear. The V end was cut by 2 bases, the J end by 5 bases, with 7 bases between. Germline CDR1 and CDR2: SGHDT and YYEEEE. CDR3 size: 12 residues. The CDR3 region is CASSLDRETQYF. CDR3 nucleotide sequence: TGTGCCAGCAGCTTAGATCGGGAGACCCAGTACTTC.

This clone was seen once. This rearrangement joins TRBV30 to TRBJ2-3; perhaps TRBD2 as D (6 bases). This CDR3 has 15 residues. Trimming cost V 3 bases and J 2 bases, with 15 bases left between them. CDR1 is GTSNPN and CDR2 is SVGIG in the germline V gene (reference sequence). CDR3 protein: CAWRPNGGYTDTQYF. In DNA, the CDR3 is TGTGCCTGGAGGCCCAACGGGGGATACACAGATACGCAGTATTTT.